This T cell receptor beta chain was captured in a study of vaccination effects on CD4 cells after COVID-19 (dated by TCRdb to between 2021 and 2023). For context, the study as a whole: Two doses of either the BNT162b2 or the mRNA-1273 mRNA SARS-CoV-2 vaccine were administered to participants. In the study, cultures from other donors were sequenced using the Oncomine TCR Beta short-read assay on an Illumina iSeq 100. The full study included 10 to 11 COVID-19 convalescent patients and several SARS-CoV-2-naive healthy vaccine recipients. Pre-vaccine samples from two convalescent patients were drawn 16 days and one week before the first dose, 142 and 148 days after COVID-19 diagnosis. SARS-CoV-2 spike-specific CD4+ TCR repertoires were compared before and after mRNA vaccination in COVID-19 convalescent patients and in infection-naive vaccine recipients.

Trimming takes 3 bases from V and 0 bases from J, and the germline ends sit 13 bases apart. The cysteine opens and the phenylalanine closes a CDR3 of 15 amino acids. Only the CDR3 part of the read is kept: 45 bases, read in frame from the first base. The CDR1 and CDR2 encoded by the germline V gene are SGDLS and YYNGEE. Study-level results and caveats: The study was limited by a small number of convalescent patients and lacked early post-infection timepoints. Among convalescent patients, the spike-reactive repertoire after vaccination was made up mainly of new vaccine-induced clones that were largely distinct from the clones induced by infection. Clones induced by infection and clones induced by vaccination both contracted markedly at late timepoints after vaccination, which fits with T cell responses waning over time.

A remark on this clone: It has no known antigen specificity. No much larger clone exists at a distance of one base, and base qualities are not known.

Libraries were constructed by the immunoSEQ multiplex PCR assay. TCR beta CDR3 sequencing was performed on DNA from the cultured, isolated CD4+ T cells. The authors' pipeline ran thus. Non-productive TCR sequences were discarded, and reads were trimmed to the CDR3 region, with only CDR3s of 7 or more amino acids retained. The MANAFEST web app was used to identify antigen-specific clonotypes by comparing expansion in peptide wells with expansion in reference cultures. For clones to be considered positive, expansion at FDR<0.05 versus reference and all other wells, an odds ratio above 5, and a frequency above 0.1% in two replicate wells were required. Cross-reactive clonotypes were defined as significantly expanded in SARS-CoV-2 spike wells and in at least one common cold coronavirus spike condition. Levenshtein distance calculated with the stringdist R package was used to assess CDR3 similarity, and unrooted trees were constructed with ape in R 3.6.1. Here the immuneACCESS table is served through TCRdb, limited to in-frame sequences with V and J called. Missing clones are a known gap in these copies; in checked studies unresolved V genes cover under half, and the rest lacks a known reason. That table supplies the V and J calls and clone size; D and trimming were determined from the DNA. A total of roughly 17,000 clones appear in this sample, approximately 81% of them only once. Of the sample, roughly 15% is held by the ten largest clones.

In the ViraFEST assay, PBMC were stimulated with viral peptide pools, and TCR sequencing was then used to find antigen-specific CD4+ T cell clonotypes based on their expansion. After roughly 11 days of culture, CD4+ T cells were isolated with the EasySep CD4+ T cell isolation kit. Convalescent patients had PCR-confirmed SARS-CoV-2 infection between March and December 2020, before Alpha, Beta and Delta variants emerged in the United States. Approximately 2.1 million PBMC per well were cultured in IMDM with about 4.6% human AB serum, roughly 10 IU/ml IL-2 and gentamicin, plus 10 ug/ml peptides. On days 3 and 7, half of the culture medium was replaced with fresh IL-2-containing medium. Each peptide stimulation condition was cultured in triplicate wells unless otherwise noted. Using Ficoll-Paque Plus gradient centrifugation, PBMC were separated from whole blood and then either used fresh or cryopreserved at -140C. Overlapping peptide pools spanned the spike proteins of SARS-CoV-2 and the common cold coronaviruses HCoV-NL63, HCoV-OC43 and HCoV-229E. The QIAamp micro DNA kit was used to extract genomic DNA from the cultured CD4+ T cells.

Sequencing used CD4+ T cells from PBMCs cultured with SARS-CoV-2 spike peptides, obtained before COVID-19 vaccination. The cell subset or site label of this sample denotes: SARS-CoV-2 spike overlapping peptide pool stimulation. The sequence came from a human donor who had a prior SARS-CoV-2 infection. This sequence uses TRBV9 and TRBJ2-7; possibly the D gene is TRBD1, per 6 matching bases. The nucleotide sequence reads TGTGCCAGCAGCGAGGGAACAGGGCCCTCCTACGAGCAGTACTTC. It specifies CASSEGTGPSYEQYF.